Described below is a single T cell receptor (beta chain) sequence and its context. The sample is drawn from a study of CD8 T cells in Susac syndrome. The CDR3 is made up of 13 amino acids. The junction had 5 bases not matched to a gene; V was cut back by 5 bases and J by 7 bases. CDR1 is SEHNR and CDR2 is FQNEAQ in the germline V gene (reference sequence). With random hexamers, roughly 0.45 to 1 ug RNA was reverse transcribed. TCRdb analysed the immunoSEQ multiplex PCR reads with MiXCR anew, one entry per CDR3 protein. Among tens of thousands of distinct CDR3 sequences listed, 91% were seen once. The sample consisted of CD8+ T cells from PBMCs. The chain joins TRBV7-9 to TRBJ2-1; TRBD1 agrees at 7 bases. The source is a human donor with multiple sclerosis. The CDR3 is CASSVNRGNEQFF. The CDR3 DNA follows: TGTGCCAGCAGCGTCAACAGGGGTAATGAGCAGTTCTTC.